A selection of T cell receptor beta chains follows, all from one sample in a study of blood T cell repertoires in COVID-19. Generated by immunoSEQ multiplex PCR, the TCRdb table keeps only in-frame clones and is missing some. The sample shows approximately 300,000 clones, 85% of them seen only once. The sample taken for sequencing was PBMCs or T cells enriched from blood (not recorded which). These receptors all come from a woman aged 25 to 39 who had been exposed to COVID-19. Both conserved end residues are part of each CDR3. A D gene is named only where the DNA matches it firmly. Not every row has a clone size; where given, it reads once, few, many or a size class.

>TRBV5-1|NA|TRBJ1-1|NA
CASSLGNLNTEAFF
TGCGCCAGCAGCTTGGGTAACTTGAACACTGAAGCTTTCTTT
>TRBV5-6|NA|TRBJ2-5|NA
CASSLVWPQETQYF
TGTGCCAGCAGCTTGGTTTGGCCCCAAGAGACCCAGTACTTC
>TRBV20-1|few|TRBJ2-5|NA
CSARFQKTQYF
TGCAGTGCTAGGTTTCAGAAGACCCAGTACTTC
>TRBV6-2/TRBV6-3|NA|TRBJ1-1|NA
CASSYTGVEAFF
TGTGCCAGCAGTTACACCGGAGTTGAAGCTTTCTTT
>TRBV6-5|NA|TRBJ2-7|NA
CASGAGYYEQYF
TGTGCCAGCGGGGCGGGGTACTACGAGCAGTACTTC
>TRBV6-5|NA|TRBJ1-1|NA
CASTALKGTEAFF
TGTGCCTCCACCGCCCTTAAGGGGACTGAAGCTTTCTTT
>TRBV28|once|TRBJ2-5|NA
CASSERVSIETQYF
TGTGCCAGCAGTGAGCGGGTATCTATAGAGACCCAGTACTTC
>TRBV27|NA|TRBJ1-5|TRBD1
CASSFISGGGQPQHF
TGTGCCAGCAGTTTCATATCAGGGGGAGGTCAGCCCCAGCATTTT
>TRBV6-1|NA|TRBJ1-6|NA
CASSDLDIINSPLHF
TGTGCCAGCAGTGATTTGGACATAATTAATTCACCCCTCCACTTT
>TRBV19|NA|TRBJ1-4|NA
CASSSQWSFTNEKLFF
TGTGCCAGTAGCAGCCAGTGGAGTTTCACTAATGAAAAACTGTTTTTT
>TRBV5-6|once|TRBJ2-3|NA
CASSLNGGIPPDTQYF
TGTGCCAGCAGCTTGAATGGCGGGATCCCACCAGATACGCAGTATTTT
>TRBV4-3|NA|TRBJ2-6|NA
CASSQEGGGGANVLTF
TGCGCCAGCAGCCAAGAGGGAGGGGGTGGGGCCAACGTCCTGACTTTC
>TRBV19|NA|TRBJ2-7|NA
CASSIESNLPYEQYF
TGTGCCAGTAGTATAGAGAGCAACCTTCCCTACGAGCAGTACTTC
>TRBV6-9|NA|TRBJ2-1|TRBD2
CATPDRDRTSGRGWNEQFF
TGTGCCACCCCCGACCGAGACAGGACTAGCGGGAGGGGATGGAATGAGCAGTTCTTC
>TRBV19|NA|TRBJ2-7|NA
CASNPRAGSPYEQYF
TGTGCCAGTAATCCCCGGGCGGGATCCCCCTACGAGCAGTACTTC
>TRBV7-8|NA|TRBJ1-2|NA
CASSSIAGYGYTF
TGTGCCAGCAGCTCGATTGCGGGGTATGGCTACACCTTC
>TRBV19|NA|TRBJ1-2|TRBD1
CASTTDRTNYGYTF
TGTGCCAGTACCACGGACAGGACTAACTATGGCTACACCTTC
>TRBV7-9|NA|TRBJ1-4|NA
CASSPEKLFF
TGTGCCAGCAGCCCAGAAAAACTGTTTTTT
>TRBV5-8|NA|TRBJ2-5|TRBD1
CASSPTPGQGQETQYF
TGTGCCAGCAGCCCAACTCCGGGACAGGGTCAGGAGACCCAGTACTTC
>TRBV15|NA|TRBJ2-7|TRBD1
CATSRDQGRGQEQYF
TGTGCCACCAGCAGAGATCAGGGAAGGGGGCAAGAGCAGTACTTC
>TRBV21-1|NA|TRBJ1-1|NA
CASSGGETNTEAFF
TGTGCCAGCAGCGGGGGGGAAACCAACACTGAAGCTTTCTTT
>TRBV7-9|NA|TRBJ2-7|TRBD2
CASSSRGTGTSGTPYEQYF
TGTGCCAGCAGCTCCAGGGGGACCGGGACTAGCGGTACCCCCTACGAGCAGTACTTC
>TRBV7-2|few|TRBJ1-1|NA
CASSFQRRDEAFF
TGTGCCAGCAGCTTCCAAAGGAGGGATGAAGCTTTCTTT
>TRBV5-1|once|TRBJ2-3|TRBD2
CASSLKGTSGRATIGTDTQYF
TGCGCCAGCAGCCTAAAGGGGACTAGCGGGAGGGCCACTATAGGCACAGATACGCAGTATTTT
>TRBV9|NA|TRBJ2-5|TRBD2
CASSVGYGGDQETQYF
TGTGCCAGCAGCGTAGGGTACGGGGGGGATCAAGAGACCCAGTACTTC
>TRBV2|NA|TRBJ2-3|TRBD2
CASSDSGGSTDTQYF
TGTGCCAGCAGTGATAGCGGGGGGAGCACAGATACGCAGTATTTT
>TRBV6-5|NA|TRBJ2-2|NA
CATQVTNTGELFF
TGTGCCACACAGGTGACCAACACCGGGGAGCTGTTTTTT
>TRBV6-5|NA|TRBJ2-7|TRBD2
CASSPSGGSEQYF
TGTGCCAGCAGTCCTAGCGGCGGAAGCGAGCAGTACTTC
>TRBV11-2|NA|TRBJ2-2|TRBD2
CASSLSPGGNTGELFF
TGTGCCAGCAGCTTATCCCCGGGAGGGAACACCGGGGAGCTGTTTTTT
>TRBV5-1|NA|TRBJ2-2|NA
CASSLERLNTGELFF
TGCGCCAGCAGCTTGGAGCGGCTAAACACCGGGGAGCTGTTTTTT
>TRBV18|NA|TRBJ2-3|NA
CASSPQTREPRTDTQYF
TGTGCCAGCTCACCACAAACCCGGGAGCCCCGCACAGATACGCAGTATTTT
>TRBV28|NA|TRBJ1-5|TRBD1
CASSPGQRNQPQHF
TGTGCCAGCAGTCCGGGACAGCGCAATCAGCCCCAGCATTTT
>TRBV6-4|NA|TRBJ1-5|NA
CASSPDRNQPQHF
TGTGCCAGCAGTCCTGACAGGAATCAGCCCCAGCATTTT
>TRBV3-1/TRBV3-2|NA|TRBJ2-3|NA
CASSNRGGQYF
TGTGCCAGCAGCAACAGGGGGGGGCAGTATTTT
>TRBV7-2|NA|TRBJ2-5|TRBD2
CASRVLAGGETQYF
TGTGCCAGCAGGGTGTTAGCGGGGGGCGAGACCCAGTACTTC
>TRBV7-9|NA|TRBJ2-1|TRBD2
CASSSTSGGVNEQFF
TGTGCCAGCAGCTCGACTAGCGGGGGGGTCAATGAGCAGTTCTTC
>TRBV7-8|once|TRBJ2-1|TRBD1
CASSIRTGVSYNEQFF
TGTGCCAGCAGCATCCGGACAGGGGTTTCCTACAATGAGCAGTTCTTC
>TRBV6-2/TRBV6-3|few|TRBJ1-5|TRBD1
CASSYQGGGGQPQHF
TGTGCCAGCAGTTATCAAGGGGGCGGTGGTCAGCCCCAGCATTTT
>TRBV5-5|NA|TRBJ1-5|NA
CASSLGGGSNQPQHF
TGTGCCAGCAGCTTGGGAGGTGGTAGCAATCAGCCCCAGCATTTT
>TRBV6-5|NA|TRBJ1-2|NA
CASKRGQWDYGYTF
TGTGCCAGCAAGCGTGGACAGTGGGACTATGGCTACACCTTC
>TRBV6-5|NA|TRBJ1-5|NA
CASMEAQSYQPQHF
TGTGCCAGCATGGAGGCCCAGTCGTATCAGCCCCAGCATTTT
>TRBV10-3|NA|TRBJ2-2|TRBD2
CAIRASGAFPNTGELFF
TGTGCCATCAGGGCTAGCGGGGCCTTTCCTAACACCGGGGAGCTGTTTTTT
>TRBV7-9|NA|TRBJ1-2|TRBD1
CASRAGGNYGYTF
TGTGCCAGCAGGGCAGGGGGGAACTATGGCTACACCTTC
>TRBV5-5|NA|TRBJ2-1|NA
CASSLEGFGDEQFF
TGTGCCAGCAGCTTGGAAGGGTTCGGGGATGAGCAGTTCTTC
>TRBV2|NA|TRBJ2-4|NA
CASSSQSLAKNIQYF
TGTGCCAGCAGCTCCCAAAGCCTAGCCAAAAACATTCAGTACTTC
>TRBV12-3/TRBV12-4|NA|TRBJ2-7|NA
CASNSDLRPEQYF
TGTGCCAGCAATAGCGACCTCCGGCCCGAGCAGTACTTC
>TRBV6-1|NA|TRBJ1-2|TRBD1
CASSEAGTGRLYGYTF
TGTGCCAGCAGTGAAGCTGGGACAGGGCGCCTCTATGGCTACACCTTC
>TRBV12-3/TRBV12-4|once|TRBJ1-4|NA
CASSLSGELFF
TGTGCCAGCAGTTTATCCGGTGAGCTGTTTTTT
>TRBV11-2|NA|TRBJ1-1|TRBD1
CATILNRGRPEAFF
TGTGCCACCATTCTAAACAGGGGCCGGCCTGAAGCTTTCTTT
>TRBV19|NA|TRBJ2-1|NA
CASSAVGSGSYNEQFF
TGTGCCAGTAGTGCCGTCGGGAGCGGCTCCTACAATGAGCAGTTCTTC
>TRBV6-5|once|TRBJ1-1|TRBD1
CASSPRTGWTEAFF
TGTGCCAGCAGTCCACGGACAGGTTGGACTGAAGCTTTCTTT
>TRBV6-1|NA|TRBJ2-7|TRBD1
CASSEAGQEAYEQYF
TGTGCCAGCAGTGAAGCGGGACAGGAGGCCTACGAGCAGTACTTC
>TRBV9|NA|TRBJ2-7|NA
CASSVGQASSYEQYF
TGTGCCAGCAGCGTAGGACAGGCCAGCTCCTACGAGCAGTACTTC
>TRBV27|NA|TRBJ2-7|NA
CASSSGLHEQYF
TGTGCCAGCAGTTCGGGACTCCACGAGCAGTACTTC